This T cell receptor (beta chain) emerged from a study of blood T cell repertoires in COVID-19. In the original workflow: From reference gene primer amplification, estimates of nucleated cell counts were derived. Libraries were prepared by immunoSEQ multiplex PCR; TCRdb keeps only in-frame clonotypes and omits some of them. The DNA was the basis for D and trimming; V, J and clone size are from that table. This sample has about 180,000 clones, with about 85% found just once. Trimming removed 3 bases at V and 8 bases at J, with 10 bases between. Germline CDR1 reads MNHEY; CDR2 reads SMNVEV (reference sequence). The CDR3 extends over 12 amino acids.

The sequence was collected from a woman aged 80 or over with acute or convalescent COVID-19. The sequencing input was peripheral blood. This rearrangement joins TRBV27 to TRBJ1-2; D gene unclear. The CDR3 sequence: CASSLGSGGYTF. The CDR3 DNA follows: TGTGCCAGCAGTTTGGGTTCCGGGGGCTACACCTTC.